The clone carrying this T cell receptor (beta chain) was detected only a few times. Its specificity is not known. V lost 1 base and J lost 0, with 10 bases in between. The germline V gene encodes CDR1 MGHRA and CDR2 YSYEKL. This CDR3 comprises 15 residues. The sample is drawn from a study of CD8+ T cells in alopecia areata. Extraction of RNA preceded its reverse transcription into cDNA, which served as the sequencing template. The method was immunoSEQ multiplex PCR; TCRdb's version includes in-frame clones alone and lacks a portion of them. The sample shows about 200,000 clones, around 50% of them seen only once. Notes on the study in general: The study found higher clonality in lesional than normal scalp, especially in alopecia totalis/universalis.

The sequenced material came from CD8+ T cells sorted from blood. The gene calls are TRBV4-1 and TRBJ2-7; D is unresolved. The sequence derives from a human donor in good health. CDR3 nucleotide sequence: TGCGCCAGCAGCCAAGCCCCTCTTAGCTCCTACGAGCAGTACTTC. This gives the protein CASSQAPLSSYEQYF.